The 18 T cell receptor beta chains reported below all come from one sample, sequenced in a study of cytomegalovirus exposure and HLA in healthy donors. PCR involved 60 Vbeta and 13 Jbeta primers. The assay was immunoSEQ multiplex PCR, and TCRdb's table has in-frame clones only and misses some. The sample holds 150,000 to 200,000 clones, roughly 80% seen once. The specimen was PBMCs. The receptors stem from a male donor in good health and CMV-seronegative.

The V gene is TRBV29-1, the J gene TRBJ1-1, with TRBD1 matching 8 bases. J gave up 2 bases and V 5 bases, and 7 bases lay outside the gene matches. Germline V gives CDR1 SQVTM, CDR2 ANQGSEA. This CDR3 is built from 14 residues. CDR3 amino acids: CSVQGAQINTEAFF. CDR3 nucleotides: TGCAGCGTTCAGGGGGCGCAAATAAACACTGAAGCTTTCTTT. The entire variable domain, with the rest obtained from reference TRBV29-1 and TRBJ1-1, is as follows: SAVISQKPSRDICQRGTSLTIQCQVDSQVTMMFWYRQQPGQSLTLIATANQGSEATYESGFVIDKFPISRPNLTFSTLTVSNMSPEDSSIYLCSVQGAQINTEAFFGQGTRLTVV.

V usage is TRBV7-2 and J usage is TRBJ2-7, with TRBD1 matching over 11 bases. Unmatched junction bases numbered 9, after V lost 5 bases and J lost 3 bases. This CDR3 spans 16 amino acids. CDR1 and CDR2 from the germline V gene are SGHTA and FQGNSA. The CDR3: CASSPTGTGGVYEQYF. For the CDR3, the DNA is TGTGCCAGCAGCCCCACCGGGACAGGGGGTGTCTACGAGCAGTACTTC.

The chain employs TRBV19 and TRBJ2-5, with 8 bases aligning to TRBD2. The CDR3 sequence is 13 residues long. Trimming removed 8 bases from V and 5 bases from J; junction bases left unmatched: 7. Per germline, CDR1 LNHDA and CDR2 SQIVND (reference sequence). The CDR3 DNA reads as TGTGCCAGTGGGGGGACTAGTGTTGAGACCCAGTACTTC. Protein: CASGGTSVETQYF.

V and J are TRBV6-5 and TRBJ2-7; no clear D gene. The CDR3 extends over 13 amino acids. V was trimmed by 6 bases and J by 3 bases, leaving 12 bases between them. Per germline, CDR1 MNHEY and CDR2 SVGAGI. CDR3 nucleotide sequence: TGTGCCAGCAGGGAGACTCTCCTCTACGAGCAGTACTTC. This encodes CASRETLLYEQYF.

This clone was recorded a few times. The rearrangement links TRBV6-1 to TRBJ2-3; no definite D call. Germline V gene data show CDR1 as MNHNS and CDR2 as SASEGT. This CDR3 has 13 residues. Deletions cut 5 bases from V and 2 bases from J, with 8 bases between. In DNA form, the CDR3 reads TGTGCCAGCAGTAGCATCACCACAGATACGCAGTATTTT. As protein: CASSSITTDTQYF.

The chain couples TRBV29-1 to TRBJ2-1; TRBD2 matches 8 bases. V dropped 8 bases and J dropped 4; count of bases not matched to a gene: 13. Germline CDR1 SQVTM, CDR2 ANQGSEA. CDR3 size: 15 residues. Written as DNA, the CDR3 is TGCAGCCTTTTATCTTTGGCGGGGGGTTACAATGAGCAGTTCTTC. As protein: CSLLSLAGGYNEQFF.

The chain recombines TRBV7-9 with TRBJ1-1; unclear D gene. The CDR3 runs 14 residues. In germline, CDR1 is SEHNR, CDR2 FQNEAQ (reference sequence). Deletions cut 5 bases from V and 0 bases from J, with 10 bases between. The CDR3 region is CASSPGLVNTEAFF. In nucleotides, the CDR3 is TGTGCCAGCAGCCCAGGACTGGTGAACACTGAAGCTTTCTTT.

The chain joins TRBV5-1 to TRBJ1-3; D might be TRBD1 (6 bases). The CDR3 sequence is 14 residues long. Germline-derived CDR1 and CDR2 are SGHRS and YFSETQ. Between the trimmed V and J ends, which lost 4 bases and 7 bases, there was a span of 15 bases. The CDR3 region has the DNA TGCGCCAGCAGCGAAGGGACACCGGCTAACACCATATATTTT. It is translated as CASSEGTPANTIYF. Using reference TRBV5-1 and TRBJ1-3 for the parts outside the CDR3, the full variable domain is KAGVTQTPRYLIKTRGQQVTLSCSPISGHRSVSWYQQTPGQGLQFLFEYFSETQRNKGNFPGRFSGRQFSNSRSEMNVSTLELGDSALYLCASSEGTPANTIYFGEGSWLTVV.

The chain links TRBV11-3 to TRBJ2-1; no definite D call. The ends were cut back, 1 base at V and 5 bases at J, with 3 bases in the middle. Germline CDR1 and CDR2: SGHNT and YENEEA. The CDR3 is 12 amino acids. The DNA of the CDR3 is TGTGCCAGCAGCTTAGGGCACAATGAGCAGTTCTTC. Residues: CASSLGHNEQFF.

Only one count was recorded for this clone. V and J are TRBV6-1 and TRBJ2-2, with 11 bases lining up with TRBD1. J gave up 4 bases and V 4 bases, and 5 bases lay outside the gene matches. The CDR3 has 16 amino acids. CDR1 is MNHNS, CDR2 SASEGT, per germline. The CDR3 loop is CASSGTGGAITGELFF. The DNA of the CDR3 is TGTGCCAGCAGTGGGACAGGGGGCGCGATCACCGGGGAGCTGTTTTTT.

J is TRBJ2-1 and V is TRBV11-2; a possible D gene is TRBD1 (5 bases). V lost 0 bases to trimming and J lost 14 bases, with 11 bases between them. This CDR3 has 12 amino acids. Germline CDR1 and CDR2: SGHAT and FQNNGV. The CDR3 protein is CASSLDLPGKFF. DNA for the CDR3: TGTGCCAGCAGCTTAGATCTGCCAGGGAAGTTCTTC.

This chain connects TRBV6-5 to TRBJ2-3; tentatively, D is TRBD1 (6 bases). Germline CDR1 reads MNHEY; CDR2 reads SVGAGI. V was pared by 4 bases and J by 10 bases, with 24 bases between. CDR3 length: 16 residues. CDR3 DNA: TGTGCCAGCAGTTCCCCCCAGGGGATCTCCCTTTTGGCGCAGTATTTT. It encodes CASSSPQGISLLAQYF.

CDR3 sequence reads: CASSPPQGRGTEAFF. The CDR3, as DNA: TGTGCCAGCTCACCACCACAGGGGCGTGGGACTGAAGCTTTCTTT. This chain joins TRBV18 and TRBJ1-1; 7 positions match TRBD1. V gave up 0 bases and J gave up 5 bases; unmatched junction bases: 6. The CDR3 runs 15 residues. The V gene's germline CDR1 is KGHSH and CDR2 LQKENI.

This clone was recorded only once. The chain has TRBV13 and TRBJ2-5; 8 positions agree with TRBD2. CDR1 is PRHDT and CDR2 is FYEKMQ in the germline V gene (reference sequence). The CDR3 sequence is 16 residues long. Germline trimming cut 0 bases from V and 5 bases from J; bases unmatched to any gene: 8. In nucleotides, the CDR3 is TGTGCCAGCAGCTTAGGCGGACGGGGGGGCCCGGAGACCCAGTACTTC. It translates to CASSLGGRGGPETQYF.

There are a few counts of this clone. This chain connects TRBV27 to TRBJ2-2, with D unresolved. V was trimmed by 6 bases and J by 1 base, leaving 6 bases between them. The germline CDR1 and CDR2 sequences are MNHEY and SMNVEV (reference sequence). The CDR3 runs to 13 residues. DNA for the CDR3: TGTGCCAGCAGCCGACTGAACACCGGGGAGCTGTTTTTT. It codes for CASSRLNTGELFF.

V and J are TRBV6-6 and TRBJ1-1; perhaps TRBD1 as D (5 bases). CDR3 length: 13 residues. Per germline, CDR1 MNHNY and CDR2 SVGAGI (reference sequence). Trimming cost V 5 bases and J 1 base, with 8 bases left between them. Here the CDR3 reads CASSTQGNTEAFF. CDR3 DNA sequence: TGTGCCAGCAGTACTCAGGGGAACACTGAAGCTTTCTTT.

This rearrangement joins TRBV9 to TRBJ1-3; TRBD1 aligns across 7 bases. Germline V gene sequence: CDR1 SGDLS, CDR2 YYNGEE. Trimming at V came to 0 bases and at J to 7 bases, leaving 13 bases not matched to a gene. The length of the CDR3 is 17 residues. CDR3 sequence: CASSVAGETGTRNTIYF. CDR3 DNA sequence: TGTGCCAGCAGCGTAGCCGGGGAGACAGGGACTAGGAACACCATATATTTT.

The V gene is TRBV2, the J gene TRBJ1-1; D unresolved. V was cut by 0 bases and J by 1 base, with 6 bases left in between. Germline V gene lookup returns CDR1 SNHLY and CDR2 FYNNEI. The CDR3 consists of 14 residues. The CDR3 bases are TGTGCCAGCAGTGAAGCGCAGTGGAACACTGAAGCTTTCTTT. This codes for CASSEAQWNTEAFF.